This T cell receptor (beta chain) is drawn from a study of T cells in Graves' hyperthyroidism and ophthalmopathy (dated by TCRdb to the late 2010s). Study-level background: Peripheral blood samples were taken at initial diagnosis, before any treatment was given. In several Graves' hyperthyroidism patients, the study also compared T-cell repertoires from thyroid tissue with T-cell repertoires from blood. TCR Vbeta CDR3 sequencing of approximately 140 peripheral blood samples (43 ophthalmopathy, approximately 80 hyperthyroidism and 17 progressor patients) is reported in the paper. The 80 to 100 discovery patients were randomly divided into training and test sets at a 7:3 ratio. Whether ophthalmopathy could be predicted prospectively was tested in an independent validation cohort made up of fewer than 20 hyperthyroidism patients plus 17 patients who later progressed to ophthalmopathy. After blood sampling, hyperthyroidism patients were treated with methimazole at a starting dose of 30 mg daily, and ophthalmopathy patients were treated with high-dose intravenous methylprednisolone. To identify distinguishing TCR V-J signatures, a discovery cohort of around 98 patients was used, comprising approximately 40 with Graves' ophthalmopathy and some 60 with stable Graves' hyperthyroidism.

The germline V gene supplies CDR1 SGHTA and CDR2 FQGTGA. From its cysteine to its phenylalanine, the CDR3 spans 16 amino acids. Only the CDR3 region is kept as DNA, spanning 48 bases read in frame from base 1. V was cut back by 2 bases and J by 0 bases, leaving a gap of 8 bases between them. The TCR beta CDR3 regions were amplified from RNA transcripts. A first-round RT-PCR of the TCR CDR3 used the HTBI primer set with the Qiagen OneStep RT-PCR kit. Libraries were constructed in a second round of multiplex PCR, after which size selection and purification were performed. Sequencing of the libraries was done on an Illumina HiSeq2000 using paired-end 100 bp reads. Processing in the source paper ran as follows. SOAPnuke was used to process the raw data, throwing out any read that contained adapters or uncalled bases, had a mean Phred below 15, or lacked an exact constant-primer or identifier match. High-quality paired reads were merged with COPE v1.2.5, and unique nucleotide sequences were defined as clonotypes. Clonotypes were aligned to IMGT TRBV, TRBD and TRBJ reference segments using MiTCR v1.1. Only V-J combinations with frequency above 0.0001, covering 99% to 99.2% of repertoires, were analysed. A TCS score was defined as the ratio between F50 (clonal expansion) and ExV (chaos), using BLOSUM62-based TCRdist between CDR3 peptides within each V-J. Welch's t-statistics and random forest reduced fewer than 600 V-J features to about 13, which were used in a naive Bayes classifier (R e1071). The public reads were run again by TCRdb, first through fastp at Q25 and then through MiXCR, and only productive beta chains were kept. Here each entry gathers all rows of one CDR3 protein and keeps the most common genes and DNA. The V and J calls, along with clone size, are taken from TCRdb and not from the paper's own processing. The sample table records around 340,000 distinct CDR3 sequences; about 15% of these occur just once. Of the sample, roughly a third is held by the ten largest clones.

On the study overall, not on this receptor specifically: In cross-validation, a model built on a 13 V-J signature told ophthalmopathy apart from stable hyperthyroidism with 85% to 90% sensitivity and roughly 81% specificity, and in testing the same model reached 80%/75%. Blood samples also contained most of the expanded thyroid clonotypes (frequency above 0.001), which suggests that blood repertoires may reflect thyroid immune responses. No statistical method was used to fix the sample size in advance, and group allocation was not hidden from the investigators. In validation, progression to ophthalmopathy was predicted by the model with about 70% sensitivity and approximately 78% specificity, a median of around 6.5 months before onset.

A patient counted as having stable Graves' hyperthyroidism if no progression to ophthalmopathy occurred over 18 months of follow-up. Hyperthyroidism patients were newly diagnosed, with disease duration under 2 months, and aged 18 to 65 years. Exclusion was applied to patients with uncontrolled infections, other autoimmune diseases, pregnancy or lactation. Diagnoses relied on clinical symptoms, serum thyroxine and TRAb, thyroid ultrasound and orbital computed tomography. PBMCs were separated from approximately 10 ml of fresh peripheral blood using Ficoll-Paque density gradient centrifugation. Total RNA was extracted using Trizol reagent, and RNA quality was assessed on an Agilent 2100 Bioanalyzer. In this sample, this clonotype turned up many times. Which antigen it targets is not known. Qualities for individual bases were not recorded, and no much larger clone is one base off.

This receptor chain uses TRBV7-3 and TRBJ2-6, with the D segment identity uncertain. What was sequenced was blood. This receptor was taken from a man between 25 and 39 years old with Graves' hyperthyroidism. The CDR3 reads as follows: CASSLAPGSGANVLTF. The bases are TGTGCCAGCAGCTTAGCGCCAGGCTCTGGGGCCAACGTCCTGACTTTC.